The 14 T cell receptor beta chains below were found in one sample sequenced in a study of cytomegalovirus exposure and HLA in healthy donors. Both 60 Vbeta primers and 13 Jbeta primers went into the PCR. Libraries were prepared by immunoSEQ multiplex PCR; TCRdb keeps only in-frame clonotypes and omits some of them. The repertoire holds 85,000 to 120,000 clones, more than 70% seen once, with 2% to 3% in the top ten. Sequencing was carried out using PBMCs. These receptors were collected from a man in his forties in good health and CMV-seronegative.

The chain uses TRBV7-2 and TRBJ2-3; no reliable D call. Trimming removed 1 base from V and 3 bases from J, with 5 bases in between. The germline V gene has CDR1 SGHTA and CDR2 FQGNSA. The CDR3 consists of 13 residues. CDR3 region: CASSLEATDTQYF. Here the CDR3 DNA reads TGTGCCAGCAGCTTAGAAGCGACAGATACGCAGTATTTT. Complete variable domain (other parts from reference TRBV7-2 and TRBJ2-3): GAGVSQSPSNKVTEKGKDVELRCDPISGHTALYWYRQSLGQGLEFLIYFQGNSAPDKSGLPSDRFSAERTGGSVSTLTIQRTQQEDSAVYLCASSLEATDTQYFGPGTRLTVL.

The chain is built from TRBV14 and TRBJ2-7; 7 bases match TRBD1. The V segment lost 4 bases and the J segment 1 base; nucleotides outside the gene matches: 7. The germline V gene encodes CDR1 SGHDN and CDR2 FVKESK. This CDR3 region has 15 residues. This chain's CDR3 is CASSPLTGSSYEQYF. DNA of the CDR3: TGTGCCAGCAGCCCTTTGACAGGGTCATCCTACGAGCAGTACTTC.

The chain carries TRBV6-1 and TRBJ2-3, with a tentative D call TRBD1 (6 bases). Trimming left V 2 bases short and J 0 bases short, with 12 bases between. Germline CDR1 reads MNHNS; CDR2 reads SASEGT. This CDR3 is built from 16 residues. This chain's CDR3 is CASSERGGTSTDTQYF. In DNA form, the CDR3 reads TGTGCCAGCAGTGAACGAGGGGGAACGAGCACAGATACGCAGTATTTT.

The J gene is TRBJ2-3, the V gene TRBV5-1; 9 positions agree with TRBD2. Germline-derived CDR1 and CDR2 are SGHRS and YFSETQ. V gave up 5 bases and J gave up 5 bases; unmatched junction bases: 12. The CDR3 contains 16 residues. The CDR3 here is CASRWIAGAPGDTQYF. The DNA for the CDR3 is TGCGCCAGCAGGTGGATAGCGGGGGCCCCCGGAGATACGCAGTATTTT. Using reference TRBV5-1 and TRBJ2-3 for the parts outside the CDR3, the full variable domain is KAGVTQTPRYLIKTRGQQVTLSCSPISGHRSVSWYQQTPGQGLQFLFEYFSETQRNKGNFPGRFSGRQFSNSRSEMNVSTLELGDSALYLCASRWIAGAPGDTQYFGPGTRLTVL.

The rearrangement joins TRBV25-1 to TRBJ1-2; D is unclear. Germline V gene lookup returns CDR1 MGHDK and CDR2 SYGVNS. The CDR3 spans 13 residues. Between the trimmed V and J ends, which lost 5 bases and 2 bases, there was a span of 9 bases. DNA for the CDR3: TGTGCCAGCAGTTACGGGATCAACTATGGCTACACCTTC. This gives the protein CASSYGINYGYTF.

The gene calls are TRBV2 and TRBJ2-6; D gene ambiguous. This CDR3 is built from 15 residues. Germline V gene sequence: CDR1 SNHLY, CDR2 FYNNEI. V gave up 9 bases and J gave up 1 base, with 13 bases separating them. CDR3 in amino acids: CARASTPSGANVLTF. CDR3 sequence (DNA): TGTGCCAGGGCCTCCACACCTTCTGGGGCCAACGTCCTGACTTTC.

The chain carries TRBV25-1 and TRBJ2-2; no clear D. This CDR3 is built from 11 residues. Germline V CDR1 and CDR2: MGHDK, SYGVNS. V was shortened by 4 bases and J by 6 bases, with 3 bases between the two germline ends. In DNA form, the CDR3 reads TGTGCCAGCAGTGGGCCCGGGGAGCTGTTTTTT. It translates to CASSGPGELFF.

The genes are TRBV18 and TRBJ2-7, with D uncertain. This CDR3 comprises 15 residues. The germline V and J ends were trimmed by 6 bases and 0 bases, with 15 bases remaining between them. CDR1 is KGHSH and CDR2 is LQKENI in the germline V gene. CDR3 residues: CASSFDGRTSYEQYF. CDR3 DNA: TGTGCCAGCTCCTTCGATGGCCGTACCTCCTACGAGCAGTACTTC.

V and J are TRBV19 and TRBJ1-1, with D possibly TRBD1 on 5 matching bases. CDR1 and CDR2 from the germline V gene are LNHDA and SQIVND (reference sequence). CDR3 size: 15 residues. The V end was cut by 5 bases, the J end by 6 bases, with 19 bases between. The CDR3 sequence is CASSVQGGDRAEAFF. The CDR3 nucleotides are TGTGCCAGTAGTGTGCAGGGAGGGGACCGGGCTGAAGCTTTCTTT.

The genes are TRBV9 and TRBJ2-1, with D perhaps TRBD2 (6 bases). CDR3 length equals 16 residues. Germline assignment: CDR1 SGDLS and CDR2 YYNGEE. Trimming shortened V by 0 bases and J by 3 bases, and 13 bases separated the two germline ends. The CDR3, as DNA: TGTGCCAGCAGCGTAGATGTCGGGAGCTTCTACAATGAGCAGTTCTTC. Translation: CASSVDVGSFYNEQFF.

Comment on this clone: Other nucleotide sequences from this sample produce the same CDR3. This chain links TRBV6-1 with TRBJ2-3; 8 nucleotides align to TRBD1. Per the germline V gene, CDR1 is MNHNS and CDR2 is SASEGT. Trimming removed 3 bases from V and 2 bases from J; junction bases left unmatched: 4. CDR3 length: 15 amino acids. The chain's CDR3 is CASSEWTGPTDTQYF. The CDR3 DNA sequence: TGTGCCAGCAGTGAGTGGACAGGGCCCACAGATACGCAGTATTTT.

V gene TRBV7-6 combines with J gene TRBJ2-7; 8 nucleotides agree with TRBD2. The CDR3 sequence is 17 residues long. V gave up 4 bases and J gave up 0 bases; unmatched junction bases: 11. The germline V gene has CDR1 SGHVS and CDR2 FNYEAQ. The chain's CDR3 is CASSSSPGGGSSYEQYF. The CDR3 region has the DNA TGTGCCAGCAGCTCCAGTCCTGGCGGGGGGAGCTCCTACGAGCAGTACTTC.

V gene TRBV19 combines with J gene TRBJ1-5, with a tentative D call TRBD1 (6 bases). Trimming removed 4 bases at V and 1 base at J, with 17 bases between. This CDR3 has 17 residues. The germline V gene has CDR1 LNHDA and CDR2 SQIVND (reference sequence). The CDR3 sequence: CASSSPSGEGSNQPQHF. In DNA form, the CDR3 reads TGTGCCAGTAGTAGCCCTTCAGGGGAAGGAAGCAATCAGCCCCAGCATTTT.

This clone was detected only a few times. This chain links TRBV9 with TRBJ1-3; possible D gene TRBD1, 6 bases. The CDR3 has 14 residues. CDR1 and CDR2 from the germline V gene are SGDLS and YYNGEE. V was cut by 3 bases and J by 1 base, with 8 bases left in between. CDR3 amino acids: CASSAGTSGNTIYF. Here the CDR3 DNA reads TGTGCCAGCAGCGCCGGGACATCTGGAAACACCATATATTTT.